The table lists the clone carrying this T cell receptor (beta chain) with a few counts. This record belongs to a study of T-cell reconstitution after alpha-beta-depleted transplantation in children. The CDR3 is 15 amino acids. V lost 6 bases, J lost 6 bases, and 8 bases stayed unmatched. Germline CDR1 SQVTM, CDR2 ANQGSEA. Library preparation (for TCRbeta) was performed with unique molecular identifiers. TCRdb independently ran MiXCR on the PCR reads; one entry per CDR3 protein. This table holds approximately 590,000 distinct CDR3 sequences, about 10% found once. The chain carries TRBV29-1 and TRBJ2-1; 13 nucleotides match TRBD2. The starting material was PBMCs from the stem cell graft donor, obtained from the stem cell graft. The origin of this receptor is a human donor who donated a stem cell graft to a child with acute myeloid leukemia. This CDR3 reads CSVTSGRAVGNEQFF. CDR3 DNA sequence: TGCAGCGTCACTAGCGGGAGGGCCGTCGGCAATGAGCAGTTCTTC.